The T cell receptor beta chain described here comes from a study of T cell responses to AZD1222 COVID-19 vaccine. The length of the CDR3 is 15 residues. J gave up 6 bases and V 7 bases, and 11 bases lay outside the gene matches. Germline V gene sequence: CDR1 MDHEN, CDR2 SYDVKM. Study results and caveats: Clonal diversity may have been underestimated, and the donors were mostly white British, with more females than males. Only five or six AZD1222 recipients were seropositive at baseline. There were repertoire samples only from the period after the peak T cell response. Dominant at 160-218 and 743-854, vaccine-associated CD4 TCRs also spanned spike.

On this clone itself: Its antigen is unknown.

Assay: immunoSEQ multiplex PCR; the TCRdb copy retains only in-frame clones and omits some. The table lists 120,000 or so clones, 75% to 85% of them singletons. The sample was peripheral blood, taken 28 days after the second AZD1222 dose. The V call is TRBV28, the J call TRBJ1-2, with 10 bases identical to TRBD1. The sequence was obtained from an adult who received the AZD1222 COVID-19 vaccine. The CDR3 region is CASTYPGTGVDGYTF. The CDR3 nucleotides read TGTGCCAGCACGTATCCCGGGACAGGGGTCGATGGCTACACCTTC.